This TCR beta chain is from a study of post-analysis software for immune sequencing data. Study information: The cohort encompassed relapsing-remitting, secondary progressive and progressive-relapsing multiple sclerosis disease courses. Study-level points and caveats: People with multiple sclerosis had a significantly lower normalized Chao1 diversity than controls did.

The TCR beta cDNA libraries carried unique molecular identifiers. Using its own MiXCR run on the PCR reads, TCRdb lists one record per CDR3 protein. This table has hundreds of thousands of distinct CDR3 sequences, about 32% appearing once. About this clonotype: The antigen is unknown.

The source material was blood. The TCR sequence derives from a girl aged 5 to 17 with multiple sclerosis.

CDR3 residues: CASSRPANYGYTF. The CDR3 DNA reads TGTGCCAGCAGTAGGCCTGCGAACTATGGCTACACCTTC. The chain employs TRBV6-1 and TRBJ1-2; D remains unclear. From germline, CDR1 is MNHNS and CDR2 SASEGT. Trimming cost V 5 bases and J 2 bases, with 9 bases left between them. This CDR3 comprises 13 residues.